The 7 T cell receptor beta chains reported below all come from one sample, sequenced in a study of blood T cell repertoires in COVID-19. Measured with immunoSEQ multiplex PCR; TCRdb has only the in-frame clones, and not every one. Counted here are hundreds of thousands of clones, around nine tenths occurring once; the ten biggest clones make up about 1.2%. Sequenced sample: peripheral blood. These receptors were collected from an older man with acute or convalescent COVID-19.

The chain recombines TRBV28 with TRBJ2-7; 7 bases line up with TRBD2. The length of the CDR3 is 18 residues. The germline V gene encodes CDR1 MDHEN and CDR2 SYDVKM. The J segment lost 0 bases and the V segment lost 4 bases, leaving 15 bases of the junction unmatched. CDR3 bases: TGTGCCAGCAGTTCTAGCGGCTTGATCCGGGACGTCTCCTACGAGCAGTACTTC. Translating it yields CASSSSGLIRDVSYEQYF.

V and J are TRBV7-9 and TRBJ2-7; D gene unclear. Germline values: CDR1 SEHNR, CDR2 FQNEAQ (reference sequence). With 5 bases removed from V and 0 bases from J, the gap between germline ends came to 5 bases. The length of the CDR3 is 12 residues. CDR3 bases: TGTGCCAGCAGCCCAGTCTCCTACGAGCAGTACTTC. Protein sequence: CASSPVSYEQYF.

The gene calls are TRBV6-5 and TRBJ2-7, with D tentatively TRBD1 (6 bases). Germline CDR1 MNHEY, CDR2 SVGAGI. The length of the CDR3 is 12 residues. V was trimmed by 6 bases and J by 7 bases, leaving 13 bases between them. The CDR3 DNA sequence: TGTGCCAGCAGGACACTAGGGGGAGAGCAGTACTTC. Residues: CASRTLGGEQYF.

This sequence joins TRBV2 and TRBJ2-7; D not resolved. Germline CDR1 and CDR2: SNHLY and FYNNEI. The V end was cut by 2 bases, the J end by 6 bases, with 8 bases between. CDR3 size: 12 residues. The CDR3 spells CASSEYISEQYF. The CDR3 nucleotides read TGTGCCAGCAGTGAATACATATCCGAGCAGTACTTC. Based on the CDR3 plus reference TRBV2 and TRBJ2-7, the full variable domain is EPEVTQTPSHQVTQMGQEVILRCVPISNHLYFYWYRQILGQKVEFLVSFYNNEISEKSEIFDDQFSVERPDGSNFTLKIRSTKLEDSAMYFCASSEYISEQYFGPGTRLTVT.

The rearrangement links TRBV5-5 to TRBJ1-3; no firm D call. CDR1 and CDR2 from the germline V gene are SGHKS and YYEKEE (reference sequence). This CDR3 has 16 amino acids. V shed 2 bases and J shed 0 bases, with 12 bases lying between them. The CDR3 reads CASSLGGLNSGNTIYF. CDR3 coding DNA: TGTGCCAGCAGCTTAGGCGGACTAAACTCTGGAAACACCATATATTTT.

This chain connects TRBV19 to TRBJ1-2, with D uncertain. CDR1 and CDR2 (germline): LNHDA, SQIVND (reference sequence). This CDR3 spans 14 amino acids. The V end lost 4 bases, the J end lost 0 bases, and 9 bases lay between the germline ends. In DNA, the CDR3 is TGTGCCAGTAGTAGTGGCAGATCTAACTATGGCTACACCTTC. Protein: CASSSGRSNYGYTF.

V and J are TRBV24-1 and TRBJ1-2; D gene unclear. The CDR3 has 13 amino acids. Germline loops: CDR1 KGHDR, CDR2 SFDVKD. Trimming pared 4 bases from V and 7 bases from J, leaving 12 bases between. This CDR3 is CATSDATRVGYTF. The CDR3 DNA sequence: TGTGCCACCAGTGACGCTACACGGGTTGGCTACACCTTC.